This is a list of T cell receptor beta chains from one sample in a study of shared clonotypes between healthy human individuals. The data were produced by immunoSEQ multiplex PCR, yet TCRdb's version contains in-frame clones alone and is incomplete. The sample has 2 million to 3 million clones; about 92% are singletons. Source material: naive CD4+ T cells sorted from blood. The receptors were gathered from a man younger than 35 in good health. CDR3s include the opening cysteine and the closing phenylalanine or tryptophan. A D gene is named only where the DNA matches it firmly. Clone size is not always given. Where it is, it says once, few, many or a class for expanded clones.

>TRBD1|TRBV19|13|few|TRBJ1-6
CASNDRGHSPLHF
TGTGCCAGTAACGACAGGGGGCATTCACCCCTCCACTTT
>-|TRBV30|13|once|TRBJ2-7
CAWGGGPWDEQYF
TGTGCCTGGGGAGGAGGGCCTTGGGACGAGCAGTACTTC
>TRBD1|TRBV10-3|12|-|TRBJ1-1
CAINQGGTEAFF
TGTGCCATCAACCAGGGGGGGACTGAAGCTTTCTTT
>TRBD1|TRBV5-5|14|-|TRBJ2-7
CASSPRQGSNEQYF
TGTGCCAGCAGCCCGCGACAGGGAAGCAACGAGCAGTACTTC
>TRBD2|TRBV7-8|15|-|TRBJ2-1
CASSPSSGSYNEQFF
TGTGCCAGCAGCCCATCCAGCGGGAGTTACAATGAGCAGTTCTTC
>-|TRBV7-2|17|-|TRBJ2-7
CASSVRGGTAIAYEQYF
TGTGCCAGCAGTGTCAGGGGCGGGACCGCGATCGCCTACGAGCAGTACTTC
>-|TRBV6-5|14|-|TRBJ2-2
CASKAFGDTGELFF
TGTGCCAGCAAGGCCTTTGGGGACACCGGGGAGCTGTTTTTT
>-|TRBV11-2|13|-|TRBJ1-2
CASRTPGNYGYTF
TGTGCCAGCAGGACTCCGGGCAACTATGGCTACACCTTC
>-|TRBV5-4|16|-|TRBJ2-1
CASSTAGTISYNEQFF
TGTGCCAGCAGCACCGCCGGGACAATTTCCTACAATGAGCAGTTCTTC
>-|TRBV30|12|-|TRBJ1-3
CAWTATGNTIYF
TGTGCCTGGACGGCCACTGGAAACACCATATATTTT
>-|TRBV5-1|16|once|TRBJ1-3
CASSLDRKDSGNTIYF
TGCGCCAGCAGCTTGGACAGAAAGGACTCTGGAAACACCATATATTTT
>-|TRBV28|12|-|TRBJ2-5
CATARAKETQYF
TGTGCCACCGCAAGGGCCAAAGAGACCCAGTACTTC
>TRBD1|TRBV28|17|-|TRBJ1-2
CASSLPTGQGAGYGYTF
TGTGCCAGCAGTTTACCCACCGGGCAGGGGGCAGGCTATGGCTACACCTTC
>-|TRBV18|12|-|TRBJ1-1
CASSPSNVDAFF
TGTGCCAGCTCACCCTCGAATGTTGACGCTTTCTTT
>-|TRBV20-1|11|-|TRBJ2-1
CSAGSINEQFF
TGCAGTGCCGGTAGTATCAATGAGCAGTTCTTC
>-|TRBV2|14|-|TRBJ1-4
CASSEWIQDLKLFF
TGTGCCAGCAGTGAGTGGATCCAAGACCTTAAACTGTTTTTT
>-|TRBV15|12|few|TRBJ1-1
CATSRDSTEAFF
TGTGCCACCAGTCGCGACAGCACTGAAGCTTTCTTT
>-|TRBV6-1|15|once|TRBJ2-5
CASTIRGVTTGEQYF
TGTGCCAGCACCATCCGAGGGGTCACTACGGGGGAGCAGTACTTC
>TRBD1|TRBV7-2|14|-|TRBJ1-2
CASSSRTGDYGYTF
TGTGCCAGCAGCTCCCGGACAGGGGACTATGGCTACACCTTC
>TRBD1|TRBV11-3|15|-|TRBJ2-2
CASSPGGQSTGELFF
TGTGCCAGCAGCCCAGGGGGACAGAGCACCGGGGAGCTGTTTTTT
>-|TRBV7-2|14|-|TRBJ1-1
CASSLWQENTEAFF
TGTGCCAGCAGCTTATGGCAGGAGAACACTGAAGCTTTCTTT
>-|TRBV6-1|15|-|TRBJ1-6
CASTEGVTYNSPLHF
TGTGCCAGCACCGAGGGGGTGACCTATAATTCACCCCTCCACTTT
>-|TRBV10-2|18|-|TRBJ2-1
CASSDGGWAGWTGNEQFF
TGCGCCAGCAGTGATGGGGGCTGGGCGGGTTGGACGGGCAATGAGCAGTTCTTC
>-|TRBV5-1|13|-|TRBJ1-1
CASSLGQLGEAFF
TGCGCCAGCAGCTTAGGGCAGCTAGGTGAAGCTTTCTTT
>-|TRBV7-2|15|-|TRBJ1-6
CASSLAGGVNSPLHF
TGTGCCAGCAGCTTAGCAGGTGGGGTTAATTCACCCCTCCACTTT
>-|TRBV2|12|once|TRBJ2-3
CASKGEADTQYF
TGTGCCAGCAAGGGCGAGGCAGATACGCAGTATTTT
>-|TRBV6-5|14|few|TRBJ1-6
CASSSGEVKAPLHF
TGTGCCAGCAGTTCAGGGGAGGTCAAGGCTCCCCTCCACTTT
>TRBD2|TRBV19|14|-|TRBJ2-7
CASMASGFPYEQYF
TGTGCCAGTATGGCTAGCGGGTTTCCCTACGAGCAGTACTTC
>-|TRBV7-3|13|-|TRBJ1-1
CASKLHMNTEAFF
TGTGCCTCAAAACTACATATGAACACTGAAGCTTTCTTT